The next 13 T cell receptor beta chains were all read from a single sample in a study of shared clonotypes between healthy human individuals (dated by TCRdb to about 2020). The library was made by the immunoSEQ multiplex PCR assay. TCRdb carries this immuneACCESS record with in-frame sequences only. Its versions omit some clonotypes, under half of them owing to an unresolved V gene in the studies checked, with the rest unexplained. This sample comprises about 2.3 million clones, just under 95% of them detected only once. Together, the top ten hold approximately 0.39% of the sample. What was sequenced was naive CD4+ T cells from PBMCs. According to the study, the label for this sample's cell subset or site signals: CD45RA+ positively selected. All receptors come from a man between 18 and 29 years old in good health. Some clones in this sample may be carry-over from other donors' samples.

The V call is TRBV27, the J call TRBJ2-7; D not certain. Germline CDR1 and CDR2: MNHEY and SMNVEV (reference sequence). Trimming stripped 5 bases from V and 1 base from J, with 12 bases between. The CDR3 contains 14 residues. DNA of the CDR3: TGTGCCAGCAGTCTGCTAGGGATATCCTACGAGCAGTACTTC. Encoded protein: CASSLLGISYEQYF.

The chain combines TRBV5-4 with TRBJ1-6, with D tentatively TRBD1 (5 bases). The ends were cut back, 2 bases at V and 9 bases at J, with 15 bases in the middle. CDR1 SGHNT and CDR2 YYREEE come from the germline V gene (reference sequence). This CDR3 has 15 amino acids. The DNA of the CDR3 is TGTGCCAGCAGCTTCGACCCGGGGGAACGTTCACCCCTCCACTTT. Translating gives CASSFDPGERSPLHF. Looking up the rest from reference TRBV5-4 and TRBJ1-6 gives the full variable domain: ETGVTQSPTHLIKTRGQQVTLRCSSQSGHNTVSWYQQALGQGPQFIFQYYREEENGRGNFPPRFSGLQFPNYSSELNVNALELDDSALYLCASSFDPGERSPLHFGNGTRLTVT.

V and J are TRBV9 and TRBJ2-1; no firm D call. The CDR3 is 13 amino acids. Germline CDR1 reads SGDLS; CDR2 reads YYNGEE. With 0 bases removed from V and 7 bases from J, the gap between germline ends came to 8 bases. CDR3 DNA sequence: TGTGCCAGCAGCGTAGGCTGGCAGAATGAGCAGTTCTTC. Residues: CASSVGWQNEQFF.

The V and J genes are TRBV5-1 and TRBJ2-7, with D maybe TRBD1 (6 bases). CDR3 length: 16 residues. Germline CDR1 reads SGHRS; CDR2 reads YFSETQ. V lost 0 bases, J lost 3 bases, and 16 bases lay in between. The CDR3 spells CASSLAGQTRGYEQYF. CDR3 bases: TGCGCCAGCAGCTTGGCGGGACAAACTCGGGGCTACGAGCAGTACTTC. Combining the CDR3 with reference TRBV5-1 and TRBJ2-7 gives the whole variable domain KAGVTQTPRYLIKTRGQQVTLSCSPISGHRSVSWYQQTPGQGLQFLFEYFSETQRNKGNFPGRFSGRQFSNSRSEMNVSTLELGDSALYLCASSLAGQTRGYEQYFGPGTRLTVT.

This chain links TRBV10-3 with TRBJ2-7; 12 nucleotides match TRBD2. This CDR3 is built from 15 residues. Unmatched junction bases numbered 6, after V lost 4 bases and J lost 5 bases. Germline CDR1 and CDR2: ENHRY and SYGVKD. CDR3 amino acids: CAISGLTSGSHEQYF. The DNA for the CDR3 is TGTGCCATCAGTGGACTGACTAGCGGGAGCCACGAGCAGTACTTC.

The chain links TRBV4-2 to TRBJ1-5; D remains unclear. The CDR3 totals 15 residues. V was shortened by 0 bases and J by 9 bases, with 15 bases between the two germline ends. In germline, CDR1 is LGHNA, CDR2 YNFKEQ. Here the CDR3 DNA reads TGTGCCAGCAGCCAAGATGAAGGGTCCCCGGGGCCCCAGCATTTT. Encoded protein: CASSQDEGSPGPQHF.

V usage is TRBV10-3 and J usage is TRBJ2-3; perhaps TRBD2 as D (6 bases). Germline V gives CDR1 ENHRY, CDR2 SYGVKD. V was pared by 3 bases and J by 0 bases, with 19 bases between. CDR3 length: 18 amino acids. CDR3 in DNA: TGTGCCATCAGTGACTTATTACCCGGGACTCTGAGCACAGATACGCAGTATTTT. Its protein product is CAISDLLPGTLSTDTQYF.

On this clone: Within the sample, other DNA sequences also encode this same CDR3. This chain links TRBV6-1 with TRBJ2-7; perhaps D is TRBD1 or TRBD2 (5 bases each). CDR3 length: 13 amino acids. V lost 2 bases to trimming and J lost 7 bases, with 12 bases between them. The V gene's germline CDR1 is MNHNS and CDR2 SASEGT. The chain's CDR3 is CASSELGWGEQYF. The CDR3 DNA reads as TGTGCCAGCAGTGAACTCGGTTGGGGGGAGCAGTACTTC.

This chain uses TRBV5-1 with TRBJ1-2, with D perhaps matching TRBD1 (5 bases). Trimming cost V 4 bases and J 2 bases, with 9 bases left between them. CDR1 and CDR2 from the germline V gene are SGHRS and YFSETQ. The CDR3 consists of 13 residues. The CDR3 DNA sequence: TGCGCCAGCAGCGGAGGGGAGAACTATGGCTACACCTTC. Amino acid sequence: CASSGGENYGYTF. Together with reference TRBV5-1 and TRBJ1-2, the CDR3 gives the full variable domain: KAGVTQTPRYLIKTRGQQVTLSCSPISGHRSVSWYQQTPGQGLQFLFEYFSETQRNKGNFPGRFSGRQFSNSRSEMNVSTLELGDSALYLCASSGGENYGYTFGSGTRLTVV.

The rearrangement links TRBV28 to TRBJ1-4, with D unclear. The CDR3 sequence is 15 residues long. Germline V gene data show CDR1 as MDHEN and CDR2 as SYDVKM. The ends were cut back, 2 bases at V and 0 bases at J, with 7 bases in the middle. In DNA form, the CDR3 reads TGTGCCAGCAGTTTAAACATACCAACTAATGAAAAACTGTTTTTT. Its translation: CASSLNIPTNEKLFF.

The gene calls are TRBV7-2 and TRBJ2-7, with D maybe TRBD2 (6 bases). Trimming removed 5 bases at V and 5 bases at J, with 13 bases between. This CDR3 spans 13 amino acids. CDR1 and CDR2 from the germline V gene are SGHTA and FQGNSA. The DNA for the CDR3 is TGTGCCAGCAGCCCCCTCCCGGGGGACGAGCAGTACTTC. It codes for CASSPLPGDEQYF.

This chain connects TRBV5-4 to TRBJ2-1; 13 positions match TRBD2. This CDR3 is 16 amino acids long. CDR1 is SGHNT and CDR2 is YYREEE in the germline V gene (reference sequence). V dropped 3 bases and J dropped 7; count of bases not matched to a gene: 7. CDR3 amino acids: CASSSRTSGSLNEQFF. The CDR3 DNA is TGTGCCAGCAGCTCAAGGACTAGCGGGAGTTTAAATGAGCAGTTCTTC.

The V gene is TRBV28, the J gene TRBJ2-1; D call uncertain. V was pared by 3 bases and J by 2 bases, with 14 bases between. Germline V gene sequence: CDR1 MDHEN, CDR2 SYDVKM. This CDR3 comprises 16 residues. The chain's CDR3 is CASSFNPSEPYNEQFF. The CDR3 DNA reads TGTGCCAGCAGTTTTAATCCAAGCGAACCCTACAATGAGCAGTTCTTC.